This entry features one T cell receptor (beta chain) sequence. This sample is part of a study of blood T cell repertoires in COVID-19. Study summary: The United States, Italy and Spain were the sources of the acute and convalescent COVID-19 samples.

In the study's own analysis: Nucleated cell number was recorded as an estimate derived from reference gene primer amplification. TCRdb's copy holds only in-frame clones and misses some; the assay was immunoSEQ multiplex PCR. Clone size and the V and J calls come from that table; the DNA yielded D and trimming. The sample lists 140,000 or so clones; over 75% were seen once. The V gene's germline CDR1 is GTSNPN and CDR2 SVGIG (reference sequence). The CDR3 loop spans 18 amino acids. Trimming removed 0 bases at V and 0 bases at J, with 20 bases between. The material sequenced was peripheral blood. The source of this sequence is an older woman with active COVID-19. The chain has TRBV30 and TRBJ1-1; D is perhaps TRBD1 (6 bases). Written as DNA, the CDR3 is TGTGCCTGGAGTGTACCCTTTTGGCAGGACAGCATGAACACTGAAGCTTTCTTT. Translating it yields CAWSVPFWQDSMNTEAFF.